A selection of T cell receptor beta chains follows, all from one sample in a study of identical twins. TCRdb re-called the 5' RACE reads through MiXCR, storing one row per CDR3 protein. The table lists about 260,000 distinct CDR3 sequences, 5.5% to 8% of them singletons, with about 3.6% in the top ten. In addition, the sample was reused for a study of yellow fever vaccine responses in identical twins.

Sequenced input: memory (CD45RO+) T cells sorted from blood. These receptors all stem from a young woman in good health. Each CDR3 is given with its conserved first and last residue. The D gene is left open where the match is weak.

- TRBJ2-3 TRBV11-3 CASSSGLRADTQYF
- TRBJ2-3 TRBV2 CASTGTSTDTQYF
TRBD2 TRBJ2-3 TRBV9 CASSVAVSGGPSTQYF
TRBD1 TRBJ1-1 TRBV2 CASSATTGSQAFF
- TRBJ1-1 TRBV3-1 CASSGGGGINTEAFF
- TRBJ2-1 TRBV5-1 CASSSNGLPYNEQFF
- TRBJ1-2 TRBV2 CASSEGNNYGYTF
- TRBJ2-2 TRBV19 CASSPGYTGELFF
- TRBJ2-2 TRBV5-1 CASSSAPTGELFF
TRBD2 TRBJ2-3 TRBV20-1 CSATILAGGTDTQYF
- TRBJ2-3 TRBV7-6 CASSLAWTTQATDTQYF
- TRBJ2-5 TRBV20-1 CSARDARRAGETQYF
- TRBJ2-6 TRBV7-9 CASSLAEGEANVLTF
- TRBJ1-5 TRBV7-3 CASTARVAQHF
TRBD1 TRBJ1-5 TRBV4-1 CASSLDRGSNQPQHF
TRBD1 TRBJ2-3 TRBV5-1 CASSLRTGTGGTDTQYF
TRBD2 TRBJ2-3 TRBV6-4 CASRTIAGETDTQYF
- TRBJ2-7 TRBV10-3 CAISEAQGSYEQYF
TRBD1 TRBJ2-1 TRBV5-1 CASSLRDRGSNEQFF
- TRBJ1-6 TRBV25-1 CASGRGGPLHF
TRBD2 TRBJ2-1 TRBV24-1 CATSPIAGGPHSYNEQFF
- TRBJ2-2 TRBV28 CASSSFGERVNTGELFF
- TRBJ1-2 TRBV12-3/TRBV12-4 CASSLVAGVKGYTF
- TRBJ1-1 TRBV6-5 CASGRHGSEAFF
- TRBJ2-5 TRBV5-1 CASSPGHTQETQYF
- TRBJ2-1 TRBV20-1 CSARVRYKLYNEQFF